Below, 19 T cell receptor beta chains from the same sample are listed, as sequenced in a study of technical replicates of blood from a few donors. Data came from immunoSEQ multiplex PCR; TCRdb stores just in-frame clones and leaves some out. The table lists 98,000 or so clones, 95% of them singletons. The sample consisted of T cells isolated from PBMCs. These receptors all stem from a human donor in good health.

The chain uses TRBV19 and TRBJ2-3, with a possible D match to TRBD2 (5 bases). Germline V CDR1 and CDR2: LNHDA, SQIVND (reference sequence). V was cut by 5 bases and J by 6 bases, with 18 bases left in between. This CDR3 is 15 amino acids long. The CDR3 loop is CASSSDYRPGDTQYF. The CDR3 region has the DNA TGTGCCAGTAGTTCAGACTACCGACCGGGCGATACGCAGTATTTT.

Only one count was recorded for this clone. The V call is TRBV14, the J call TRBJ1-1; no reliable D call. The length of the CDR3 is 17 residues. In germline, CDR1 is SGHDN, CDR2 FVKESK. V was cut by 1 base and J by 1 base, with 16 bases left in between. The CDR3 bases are TGTGCCAGCAGCCAAGTCGGGGTGTTTATAAGGAACACTGAAGCTTTCTTT. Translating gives CASSQVGVFIRNTEAFF.

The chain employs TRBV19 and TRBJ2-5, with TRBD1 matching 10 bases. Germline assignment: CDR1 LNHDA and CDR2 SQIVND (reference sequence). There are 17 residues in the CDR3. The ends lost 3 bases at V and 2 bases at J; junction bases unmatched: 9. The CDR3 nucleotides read TGTGCCAGTAGTATTTGGACAGGGGGTGCCCCTCAAGAGACCCAGTACTTC. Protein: CASSIWTGGAPQETQYF.

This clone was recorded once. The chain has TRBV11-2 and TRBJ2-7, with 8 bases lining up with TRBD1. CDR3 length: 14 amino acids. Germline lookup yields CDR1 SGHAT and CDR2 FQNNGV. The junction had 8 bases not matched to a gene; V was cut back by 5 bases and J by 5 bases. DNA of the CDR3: TGTGCCAGCAGCGCCCGGGACAGGTCCCACGAGCAGTACTTC. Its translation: CASSARDRSHEQYF.

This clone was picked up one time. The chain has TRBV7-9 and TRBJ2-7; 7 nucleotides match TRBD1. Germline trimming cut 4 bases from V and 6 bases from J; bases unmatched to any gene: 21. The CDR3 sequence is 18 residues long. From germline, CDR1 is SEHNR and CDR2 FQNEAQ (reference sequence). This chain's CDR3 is CASSSTRTGYTTHVEQYF. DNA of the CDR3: TGTGCCAGCAGCTCCACGAGGACAGGTTACACTACGCATGTCGAGCAGTACTTC.

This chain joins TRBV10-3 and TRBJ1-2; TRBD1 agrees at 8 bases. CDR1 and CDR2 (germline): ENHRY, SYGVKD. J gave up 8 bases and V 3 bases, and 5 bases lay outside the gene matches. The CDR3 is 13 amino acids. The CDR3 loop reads CAISDRGRQGYTF. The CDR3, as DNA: TGTGCCATCAGTGACAGGGGGCGGCAAGGCTACACCTTC.

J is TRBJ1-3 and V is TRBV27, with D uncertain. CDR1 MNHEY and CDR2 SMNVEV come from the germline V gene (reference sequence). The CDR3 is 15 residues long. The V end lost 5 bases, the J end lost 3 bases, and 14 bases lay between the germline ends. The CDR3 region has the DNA TGTGCCAGCAGTCTGAGTCGTCCGGGTGGAAACACCATATATTTT. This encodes CASSLSRPGGNTIYF.

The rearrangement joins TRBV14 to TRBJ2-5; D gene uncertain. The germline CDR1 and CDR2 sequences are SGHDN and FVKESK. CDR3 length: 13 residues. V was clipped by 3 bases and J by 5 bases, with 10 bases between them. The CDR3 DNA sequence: TGTGCCAGCAGCCATGAAGCCAGGGAGACCCAGTACTTC. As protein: CASSHEARETQYF.

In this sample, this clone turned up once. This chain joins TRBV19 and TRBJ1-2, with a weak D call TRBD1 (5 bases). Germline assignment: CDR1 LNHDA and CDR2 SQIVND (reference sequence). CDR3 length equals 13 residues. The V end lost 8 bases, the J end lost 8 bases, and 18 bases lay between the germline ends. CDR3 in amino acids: CASGNFRALGYTF. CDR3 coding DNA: TGTGCCAGTGGTAATTTCAGGGCTTTGGGCTACACCTTC.

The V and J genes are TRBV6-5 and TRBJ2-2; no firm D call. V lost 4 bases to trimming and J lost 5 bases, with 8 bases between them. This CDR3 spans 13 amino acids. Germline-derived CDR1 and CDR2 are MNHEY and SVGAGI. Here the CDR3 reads CASSLEVTGELFF. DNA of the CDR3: TGTGCCAGCAGTTTAGAGGTTACCGGGGAGCTGTTTTTT.

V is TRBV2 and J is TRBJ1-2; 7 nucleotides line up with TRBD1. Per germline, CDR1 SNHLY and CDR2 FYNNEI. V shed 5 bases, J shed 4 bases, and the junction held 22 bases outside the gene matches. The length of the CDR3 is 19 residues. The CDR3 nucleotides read TGTGCCAGCAGTTTAGGAAGCCGTGGGACAGAGAAAATACTCTATGGCTACACCTTC. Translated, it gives CASSLGSRGTEKILYGYTF.

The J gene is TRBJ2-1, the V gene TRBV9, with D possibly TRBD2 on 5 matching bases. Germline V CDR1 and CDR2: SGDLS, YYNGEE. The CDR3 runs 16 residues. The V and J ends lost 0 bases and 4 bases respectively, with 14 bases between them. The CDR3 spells CASSVDWAGQYNEQFF. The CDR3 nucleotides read TGTGCCAGCAGCGTAGACTGGGCGGGCCAATACAATGAGCAGTTCTTC.

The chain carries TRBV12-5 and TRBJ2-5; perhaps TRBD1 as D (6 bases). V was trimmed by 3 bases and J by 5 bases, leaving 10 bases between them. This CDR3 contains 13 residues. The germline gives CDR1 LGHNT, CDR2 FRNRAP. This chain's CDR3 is CASGLGQGETQYF. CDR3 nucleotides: TGTGCTAGTGGTTTAGGGCAGGGGGAGACCCAGTACTTC.

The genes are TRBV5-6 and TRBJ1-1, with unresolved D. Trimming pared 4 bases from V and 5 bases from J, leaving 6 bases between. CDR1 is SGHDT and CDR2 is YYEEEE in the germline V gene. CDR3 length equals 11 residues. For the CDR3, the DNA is TGTGCCAGCAGCACGCGAACTGAAGCTTTCTTT. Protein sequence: CASSTRTEAFF.

CDR3 in DNA: TGTGCCAGCAGTGAAGCAGCGGGAGGAAAAAACATTCAGTACTTC. Translated, it gives CASSEAAGGKNIQYF. The chain couples TRBV2 to TRBJ2-4, with 9 bases matching TRBD2. In germline, CDR1 is SNHLY, CDR2 FYNNEI. With 0 bases clipped from V and 4 bases from J, the junction kept 1 base outside the gene matches. This CDR3 contains 15 residues.

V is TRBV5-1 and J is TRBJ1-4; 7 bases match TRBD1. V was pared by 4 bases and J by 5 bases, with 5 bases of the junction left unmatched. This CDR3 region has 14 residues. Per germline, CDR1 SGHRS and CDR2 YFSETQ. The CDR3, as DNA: TGCGCCAGCAGCAGGGACAGTGGGAATGAAAAACTGTTTTTT. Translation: CASSRDSGNEKLFF.

The CDR3 DNA is TGTGCCAGCAGCTTAGCGGGACTCCTAAATCAGCCCCAGCATTTT. It is translated as CASSLAGLLNQPQHF. The gene calls are TRBV7-8 and TRBJ1-5; tentative D call: TRBD1 (5 bases). This CDR3 has 15 amino acids. Trimming took 0 bases from V and 4 from J, leaving 10 bases between them. CDR1 and CDR2 from the germline V gene are SGHVS and FQNEAQ.

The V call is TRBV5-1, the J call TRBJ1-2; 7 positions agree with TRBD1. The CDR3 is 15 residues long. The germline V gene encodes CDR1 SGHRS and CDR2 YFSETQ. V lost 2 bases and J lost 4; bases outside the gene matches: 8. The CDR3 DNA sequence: TGCGCCAGCAGCTTAGGGGGCAGGGGCCCCTATGGCTACACCTTC. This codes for CASSLGGRGPYGYTF. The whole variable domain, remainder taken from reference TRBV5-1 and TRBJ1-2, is KAGVTQTPRYLIKTRGQQVTLSCSPISGHRSVSWYQQTPGQGLQFLFEYFSETQRNKGNFPGRFSGRQFSNSRSEMNVSTLELGDSALYLCASSLGGRGPYGYTFGSGTRLTVV.

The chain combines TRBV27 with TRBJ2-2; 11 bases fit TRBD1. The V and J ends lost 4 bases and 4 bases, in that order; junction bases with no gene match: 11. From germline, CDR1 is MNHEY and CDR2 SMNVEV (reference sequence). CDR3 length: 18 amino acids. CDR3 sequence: CASSSDGQGAFGTGELFF. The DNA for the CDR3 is TGTGCCAGCAGTTCGGACGGACAGGGGGCATTTGGCACCGGGGAGCTGTTTTTT.